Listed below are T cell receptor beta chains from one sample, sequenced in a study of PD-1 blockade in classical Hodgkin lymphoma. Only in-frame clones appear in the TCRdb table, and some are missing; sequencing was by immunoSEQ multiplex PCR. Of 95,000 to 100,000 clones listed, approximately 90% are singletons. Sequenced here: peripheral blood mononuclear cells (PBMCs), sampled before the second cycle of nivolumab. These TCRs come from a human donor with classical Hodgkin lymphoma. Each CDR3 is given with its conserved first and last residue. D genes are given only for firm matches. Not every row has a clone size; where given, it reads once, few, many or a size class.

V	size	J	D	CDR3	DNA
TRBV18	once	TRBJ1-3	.	CASSPMGGSGNTIYF	TGTGCCAGCTCACCTATGGGGGGATCTGGAAACACCATATATTTT
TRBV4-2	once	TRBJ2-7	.	CASSQEWRGPYEQYF	TGTGCCAGCAGCCAAGAGTGGCGGGGCCCCTACGAGCAGTACTTC
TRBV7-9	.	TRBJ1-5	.	CASSLSDIFNQPQHF	TGTGCCAGCAGCTTAAGTGACATTTTCAATCAGCCCCAGCATTTT
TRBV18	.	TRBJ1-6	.	CASSPQGLVNSPLHF	TGTGCCAGCTCACCACAGGGTCTCGTTAATTCACCCCTCCACTTT
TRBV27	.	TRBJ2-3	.	CASTRGPGTDTQYF	TGTGCCAGCACCCGGGGGCCAGGTACAGATACGCAGTATTTT
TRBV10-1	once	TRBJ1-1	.	CASSEGKTEAFF	TGCGCCAGCAGTGAAGGAAAGACTGAAGCTTTCTTT
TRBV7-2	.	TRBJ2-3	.	CASSLFRLSRTQYF	TGTGCCAGCAGCTTATTTCGTCTCTCCCGGACGCAGTATTTT
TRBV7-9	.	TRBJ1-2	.	CASSLVLGREDGYTF	TGTGCCAGCAGCTTAGTTCTGGGGCGGGAGGACGGCTACACCTTC
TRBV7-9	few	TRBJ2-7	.	CASSLDGGEQYF	TGTGCCAGCAGCCTCGATGGAGGGGAGCAGTACTTC
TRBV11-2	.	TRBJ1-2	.	CASSLGGSPHGYTF	TGTGCCAGCAGCTTAGGAGGGAGCCCCCATGGCTACACCTTC
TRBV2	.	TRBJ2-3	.	CASGRDSTDTQYF	TGTGCCAGCGGGCGGGACAGCACAGATACGCAGTATTTT
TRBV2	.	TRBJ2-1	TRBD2	CASSIQRGGVDEQFF	TGTGCCAGCAGCATACAGCGGGGGGGCGTAGATGAGCAGTTCTTC
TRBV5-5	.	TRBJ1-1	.	CASSFSNRDAPPGATEAFF	TGTGCCAGCAGCTTTTCTAACCGGGACGCCCCGCCGGGGGCCACTGAAGCTTTCTTT
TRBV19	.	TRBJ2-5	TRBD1	CASRSGQGMRQETQYF	TGTGCCAGTAGGAGTGGACAGGGGATGCGCCAAGAGACCCAGTACTTC
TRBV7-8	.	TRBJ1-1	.	CASSLSSGILEAFF	TGTGCCAGCAGCTTGAGCAGCGGAATACTTGAAGCTTTCTTT
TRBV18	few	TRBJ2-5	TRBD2	CASSRTSGGDQETQYF	TGTGCCAGCTCACGGACTAGCGGGGGGGACCAAGAGACCCAGTACTTC
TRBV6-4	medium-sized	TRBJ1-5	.	CASSRTSQHF	TGTGCCAGCAGTAGGACGTCGCAGCATTTT